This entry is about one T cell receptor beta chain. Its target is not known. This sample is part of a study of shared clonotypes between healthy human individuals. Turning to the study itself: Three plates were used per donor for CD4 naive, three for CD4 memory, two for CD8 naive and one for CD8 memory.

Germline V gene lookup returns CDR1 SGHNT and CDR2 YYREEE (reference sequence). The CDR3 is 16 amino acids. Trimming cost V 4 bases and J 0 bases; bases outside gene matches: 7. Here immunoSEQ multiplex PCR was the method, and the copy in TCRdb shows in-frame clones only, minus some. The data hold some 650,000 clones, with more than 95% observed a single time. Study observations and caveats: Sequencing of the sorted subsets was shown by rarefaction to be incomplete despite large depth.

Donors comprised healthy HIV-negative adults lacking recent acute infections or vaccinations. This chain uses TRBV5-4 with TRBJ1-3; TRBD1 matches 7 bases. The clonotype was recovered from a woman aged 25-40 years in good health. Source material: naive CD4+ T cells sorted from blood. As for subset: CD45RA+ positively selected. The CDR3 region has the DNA TGTGCCAGCAGCCCTGGACAGGCCCTCTCTGGAAACACCATATATTTT. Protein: CASSPGQALSGNTIYF.